Below, 5 T cell receptor beta chains from the same sample are listed, as sequenced in a study of cytomegalovirus exposure and HLA in healthy donors. Profiling relied on immunoSEQ multiplex PCR, and the TCRdb table lists in-frame clones only, not all of them. In the table there are about 110,000 clones, about 94% of which are singletons. Sequenced: PBMCs. The source is a young woman in good health and CMV-seronegative.

This clone has a single count. V and J are TRBV19 and TRBJ1-2; possible D gene TRBD1, 5 bases. CDR1 is LNHDA, CDR2 SQIVND, per germline (reference sequence). The germline V and J ends were trimmed by 5 bases and 4 bases, with 11 bases remaining between them. The CDR3 is 13 residues long. This CDR3 reads CASSYQGGYGYTF. The DNA of the CDR3 is TGTGCCAGTAGTTACCAGGGTGGCTATGGCTACACCTTC.

The rearrangement joins TRBV27 to TRBJ2-7; unclear D gene. Germline V gene sequence: CDR1 MNHEY, CDR2 SMNVEV (reference sequence). Trimming took 6 bases from V and 3 from J, leaving 12 bases between them. The CDR3 has 13 amino acids. The CDR3, as DNA: TGTGCCAGCAGGTCGAGTGCAAACTACGAGCAGTACTTC. Protein sequence: CASRSSANYEQYF.

V and J are TRBV5-6 and TRBJ2-2, with 8 bases lining up with TRBD1. Germline CDR1 reads SGHDT; CDR2 reads YYEEEE. The V and J ends lost 4 bases and 6 bases, in that order; junction bases with no gene match: 14. The CDR3 totals 17 residues. This chain's CDR3 is CASSLRDRLLPAGELFF. The CDR3 DNA reads TGTGCCAGCAGCCTCCGGGACAGGCTTTTGCCAGCCGGGGAGCTGTTTTTT.

The J gene is TRBJ2-3, the V gene TRBV30; D is ambiguous. V gave up 5 bases and J gave up 0 bases, with 6 bases separating them. The CDR3 spans 12 residues. CDR1 is GTSNPN, CDR2 SVGIG, per germline (reference sequence). In DNA form, the CDR3 reads TGTGCCTGGGGTAGAAGCACAGATACGCAGTATTTT. Translating it yields CAWGRSTDTQYF.

This chain joins TRBV19 and TRBJ1-1; D is undetermined. This CDR3 region has 13 residues. Trimming cost V 7 bases and J 1 base, with 10 bases left between them. Germline-derived CDR1 and CDR2 are LNHDA and SQIVND (reference sequence). CDR3 amino acids: CASKETRNTEAFF. The CDR3 DNA reads TGTGCCAGTAAAGAGACAAGGAACACTGAAGCTTTCTTT.